This T cell receptor (beta chain) was captured by sequencing in a study of cytomegalovirus exposure and HLA in healthy donors. The overall study: Both the 95 to 150 validation repertoires and the 550 to 750 first-cohort repertoires used the same platform, as reported by a later analysis.

Overall study results and limits: Cytomegalovirus association was listed for about 170 TCR beta chains.

The donors were part of the validation cohort, which consisted of roughly 110 subjects and was separate from the first cohort of several hundred subjects. Note on this clone: Antigen: not known.

Sequenced by immunoSEQ multiplex PCR; TCRdb stores in-frame clones only, minus some. This table has about 88,000 clones, approximately 81% appearing once. Deletions cut 3 bases from V and 1 base from J, with 15 bases between. The CDR3 runs 16 residues. Germline V gene sequence: CDR1 MRHNA, CDR2 SNTAGT. The TCR comes from a young woman in good health and CMV-seropositive. Sequenced input: PBMCs. The chain recombines TRBV6-4 with TRBJ1-1, with D perhaps TRBD1 (5 bases). The CDR3 here is CASSERGLPANTEAFF. The CDR3, as DNA: TGTGCCAGCAGTGAAAGGGGCCTCCCCGCGAACACTGAAGCTTTCTTT.